This TCR beta chain was documented in a study of post-analysis software for immune sequencing data. Study at large: The courses of disease that were included comprised relapsing-remitting, secondary progressive and progressive-relapsing multiple sclerosis. Study results and limitations: In multiple sclerosis, normalized Chao1 diversity was significantly below that of controls. About five TRBV segments (TRBV5-6, TRBV5-1 and TRBV20-1 among them) occurred more frequently in patients than in controls. Batch-mates among the samples co-clustered strongly by F measure.

Sequencing libraries made from TCR beta cDNA carried unique molecular identifiers. From approximately 0.95 to 9.8 million T cells, 500,000 or so cDNA molecules were obtained. TCRdb reanalysed the PCR reads using MiXCR and keeps one entry per CDR3 protein. The sample includes 350,000 to 450,000 distinct CDR3 sequences, approximately 39% seen only once; the top ten take 7.6%. A single count supports this clonotype. The antigen is unknown. The CDR3 sequence is 15 residues long. Germline lookup yields CDR1 KGHDR and CDR2 SFDVKD. V lost 4 bases and J 7 bases, leaving 13 bases between the germline ends. The TCR was taken from a girl aged 2-9 years with multiple sclerosis. The specimen was blood. V usage is TRBV24-1 and J usage is TRBJ1-6; TRBD1 might be the D (6 bases). CDR3 sequence: CATSDHRGRNSPLHF. CDR3 coding DNA: TGTGCCACCAGTGACCACCGGGGGCGGAATTCACCCCTCCACTTT.